The rows below give T cell receptor beta chains drawn from one sample of a study of CD8 T cells in ankylosing spondylitis. TCRdb called the 5' RACE reads again in MiXCR, with one record for every CDR3 protein. The data contain about 310,000 distinct CDR3 sequences, less than 25% of them singletons. Source material: blood, either unsorted or a sorted T cell fraction (not recorded which). The receptor set was obtained from a female donor with ankylosing spondylitis or in good health (not recorded which). CDR3s include the opening cysteine and the closing phenylalanine or tryptophan. Fields, in order: CDR3 protein, J gene, clone size, V gene. Clone sizes are given selectively: once, few, many, or a class where the clone is expanded.

CASSESPGLADNEQFF TRBJ2-1 many TRBV6-1
CASSLSTGGTGAYEQYF TRBJ2-7 few TRBV7-9
CASSLADTQYF TRBJ2-3 many TRBV12-3/TRBV12-4
CASSVGGAGNTIYF TRBJ1-3 few TRBV5-1
CASSSWGVTAKNIQYF TRBJ2-4 . TRBV7-8
CASSFGDGTEAFF TRBJ1-1 many TRBV12-3/TRBV12-4
CASSRRLAYYNEQFF TRBJ2-1 . TRBV7-9
CSVEDPREMRGYTF TRBJ1-2 many TRBV29-1
CASSLGLDYEQYF TRBJ2-7 few TRBV7-2
CSAHGQVLKGIYF TRBJ1-3 . TRBV20-1
CSARGSLARYNEQFF TRBJ2-1 . TRBV20-1
CASSLVWGKETQYF TRBJ2-5 . TRBV5-1
CASRRTELLGDTIYF TRBJ1-3 few TRBV12-3/TRBV12-4
CASSSGTPTDTQYF TRBJ2-3 . TRBV7-9
CASNEVRRQPQHF TRBJ1-5 many TRBV6-2/TRBV6-3
CASSQEPIFTGELFF TRBJ2-2 few TRBV4-3
CASSTDTVGTDTQYF TRBJ2-3 few TRBV7-6
CASSLQFRVYEQYF TRBJ2-7 many TRBV5-6
CASSYQFNEQFF TRBJ2-1 few TRBV6-6
CASSGGIGDQPQHF TRBJ1-5 . TRBV5-1
CASSKDFHNEQFF TRBJ2-1 few TRBV6-4
CASSLREMGQFNYGYTF TRBJ1-2 . TRBV7-8
CASSPFGGRTNTGELFF TRBJ2-2 few TRBV12-3/TRBV12-4
CASSQSPEQAGQYF TRBJ2-4 . TRBV23-1
CASSALLAGPYEQYF TRBJ2-7 few TRBV5-4
CASSTDRGTEAFF TRBJ1-1 few TRBV6-1
CSVGKTDRSTDTQYF TRBJ2-3 . TRBV29-1
CASSLVFGQNTEAFF TRBJ1-1 few TRBV27
CASSLTSGRPGEQYF TRBJ2-7 . TRBV5-1